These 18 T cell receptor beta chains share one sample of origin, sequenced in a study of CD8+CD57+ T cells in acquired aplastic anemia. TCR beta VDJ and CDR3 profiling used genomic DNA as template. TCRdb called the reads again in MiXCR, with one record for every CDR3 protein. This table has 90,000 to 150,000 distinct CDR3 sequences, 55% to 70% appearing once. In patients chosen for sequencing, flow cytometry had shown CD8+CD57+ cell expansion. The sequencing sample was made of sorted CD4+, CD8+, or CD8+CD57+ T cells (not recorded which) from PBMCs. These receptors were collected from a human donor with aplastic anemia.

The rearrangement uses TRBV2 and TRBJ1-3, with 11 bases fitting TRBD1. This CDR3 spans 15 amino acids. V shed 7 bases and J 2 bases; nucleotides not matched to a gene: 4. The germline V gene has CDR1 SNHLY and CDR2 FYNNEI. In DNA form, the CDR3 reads TGTGCCAGCAACGGACAGGGGGCGCCTGGAAACACCATATATTTT. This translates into CASNGQGAPGNTIYF.

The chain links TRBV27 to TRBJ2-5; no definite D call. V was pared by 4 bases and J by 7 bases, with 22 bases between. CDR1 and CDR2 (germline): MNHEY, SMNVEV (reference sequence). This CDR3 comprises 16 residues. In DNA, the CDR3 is TGTGCCAGCAGTTCCCGGTGGGCCCTTTCGCCTGGGACCCAGTACTTC. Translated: CASSSRWALSPGTQYF.

CDR3 DNA sequence: TGTGCCACCATGGGGGGGACAGGGGGGACCGAGCAGTACTTC. As protein: CATMGGTGGTEQYF. V and J are TRBV10-3 and TRBJ2-7, with 11 bases lining up with TRBD1. Germline V lookup: CDR1 ENHRY, CDR2 SYGVKD. With 10 bases clipped from V and 6 bases from J, the junction kept 11 bases outside the gene matches. The CDR3 has 14 residues.

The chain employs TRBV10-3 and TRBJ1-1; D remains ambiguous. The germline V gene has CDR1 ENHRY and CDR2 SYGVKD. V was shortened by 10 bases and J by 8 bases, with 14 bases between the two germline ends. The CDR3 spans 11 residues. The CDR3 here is CASSTQSEAFF. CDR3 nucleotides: TGTGCCAGTAGCACCCAATCCGAAGCTTTCTTT.

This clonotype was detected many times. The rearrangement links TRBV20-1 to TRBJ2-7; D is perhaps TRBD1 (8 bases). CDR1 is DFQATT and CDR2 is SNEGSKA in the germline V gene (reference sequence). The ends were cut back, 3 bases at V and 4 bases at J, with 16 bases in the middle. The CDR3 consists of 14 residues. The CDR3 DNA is TGCAGTGCTAGCCCGGACAGGGAGGGTTACGAGCAGTACTTC. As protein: CSASPDREGYEQYF.

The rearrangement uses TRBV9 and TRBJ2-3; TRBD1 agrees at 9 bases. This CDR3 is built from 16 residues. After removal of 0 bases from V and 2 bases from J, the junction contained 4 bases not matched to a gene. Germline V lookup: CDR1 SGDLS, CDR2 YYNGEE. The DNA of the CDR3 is TGTGCCAGCAGCGTAGAAGGGACAGGGTACACAGATACGCAGTATTTT. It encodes CASSVEGTGYTDTQYF.

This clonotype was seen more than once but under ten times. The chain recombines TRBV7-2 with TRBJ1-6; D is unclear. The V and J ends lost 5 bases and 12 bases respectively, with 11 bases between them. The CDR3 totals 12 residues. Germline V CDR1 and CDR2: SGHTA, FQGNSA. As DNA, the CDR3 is TGTGCCAGCAGCCCCATGATCGGACCCCTCCACTTT. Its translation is CASSPMIGPLHF. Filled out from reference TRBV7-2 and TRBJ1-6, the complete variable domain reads GAGVSQSPSNKVTEKGKDVELRCDPISGHTALYWYRQSLGQGLEFLIYFQGNSAPDKSGLPSDRFSAERTGGSVSTLTIQRTQQEDSAVYLCASSPMIGPLHFGNGTRLTVT.

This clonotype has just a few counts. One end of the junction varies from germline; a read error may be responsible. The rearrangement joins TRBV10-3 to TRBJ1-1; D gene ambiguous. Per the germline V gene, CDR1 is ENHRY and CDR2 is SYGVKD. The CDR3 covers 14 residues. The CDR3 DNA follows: TGTGCCACCAGTGACCCCCAAGGGTGGGCTGAAGCTTTCTTT. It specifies CATSDPQGWAEAFF.

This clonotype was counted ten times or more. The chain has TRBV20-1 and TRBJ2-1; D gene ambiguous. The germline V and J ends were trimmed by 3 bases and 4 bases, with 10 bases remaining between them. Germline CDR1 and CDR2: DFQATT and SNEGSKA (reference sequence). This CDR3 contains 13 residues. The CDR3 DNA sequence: TGCAGTGCTAGGGGGTCAGAATACAATGAGCAGTTCTTC. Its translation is CSARGSEYNEQFF.

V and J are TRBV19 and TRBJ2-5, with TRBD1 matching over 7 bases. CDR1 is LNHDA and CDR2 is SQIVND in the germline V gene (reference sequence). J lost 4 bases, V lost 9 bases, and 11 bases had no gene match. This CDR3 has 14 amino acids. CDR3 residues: CASSLERGRETQYF. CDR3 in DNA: TGTGCCAGCAGCTTAGAAAGGGGGCGAGAGACCCAGTACTTC.

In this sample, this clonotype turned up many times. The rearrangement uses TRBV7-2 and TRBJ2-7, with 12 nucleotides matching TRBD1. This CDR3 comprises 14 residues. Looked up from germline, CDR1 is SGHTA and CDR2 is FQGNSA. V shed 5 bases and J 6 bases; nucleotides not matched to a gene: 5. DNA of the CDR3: TGTGCCAGCAGCGTCCCGGGACAGGGGGCCGAGCAGTACTTC. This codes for CASSVPGQGAEQYF.

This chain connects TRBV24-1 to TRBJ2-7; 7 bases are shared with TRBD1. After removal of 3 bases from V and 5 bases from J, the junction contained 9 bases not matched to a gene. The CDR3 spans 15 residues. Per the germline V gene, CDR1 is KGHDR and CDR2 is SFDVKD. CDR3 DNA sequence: TGTGCCACCAGTGATCTACGACAGGGACGCCACGAGCAGTACTTC. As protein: CATSDLRQGRHEQYF.

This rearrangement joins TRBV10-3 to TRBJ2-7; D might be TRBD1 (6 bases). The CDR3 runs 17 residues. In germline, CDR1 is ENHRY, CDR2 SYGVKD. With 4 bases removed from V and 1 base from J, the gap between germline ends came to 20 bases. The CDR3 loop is CAISGTHTRDNSYEQYF. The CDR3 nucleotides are TGTGCCATCAGTGGAACACACACCCGGGACAATTCCTACGAGCAGTACTTC.

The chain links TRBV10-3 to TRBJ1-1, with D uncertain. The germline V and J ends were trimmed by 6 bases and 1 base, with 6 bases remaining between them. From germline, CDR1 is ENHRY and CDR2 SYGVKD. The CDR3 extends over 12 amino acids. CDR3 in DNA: TGTGCCATCAGCTTGCGGAACACTGAAGCTTTCTTT. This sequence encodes CAISLRNTEAFF.

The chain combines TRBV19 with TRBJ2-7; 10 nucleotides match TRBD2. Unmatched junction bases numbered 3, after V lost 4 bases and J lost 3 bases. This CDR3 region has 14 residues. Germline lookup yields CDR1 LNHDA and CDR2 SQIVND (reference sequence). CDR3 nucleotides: TGTGCCAGTAGTACTACTAGCGGGATCTACGAGCAGTACTTC. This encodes CASSTTSGIYEQYF.

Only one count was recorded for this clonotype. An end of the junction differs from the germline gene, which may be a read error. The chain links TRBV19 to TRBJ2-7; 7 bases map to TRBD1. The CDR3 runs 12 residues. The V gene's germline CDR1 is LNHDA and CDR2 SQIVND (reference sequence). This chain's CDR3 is CASSPQGIEQCF. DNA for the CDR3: TGTGCCAGTAGTCCACAGGGGATCGAGCAGTGCTTC.

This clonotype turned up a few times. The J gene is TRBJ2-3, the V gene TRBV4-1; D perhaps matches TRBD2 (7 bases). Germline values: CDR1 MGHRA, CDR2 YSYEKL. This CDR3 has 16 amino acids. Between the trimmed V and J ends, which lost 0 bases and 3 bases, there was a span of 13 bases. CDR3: CASSQDQGGGTDTQYF. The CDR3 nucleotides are TGCGCCAGCAGCCAAGATCAAGGGGGGGGGACAGATACGCAGTATTTT.

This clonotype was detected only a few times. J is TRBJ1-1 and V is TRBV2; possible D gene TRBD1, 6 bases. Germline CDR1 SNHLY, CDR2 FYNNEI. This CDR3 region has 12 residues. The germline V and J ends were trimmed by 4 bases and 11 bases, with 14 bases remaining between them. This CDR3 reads CASSGWGPAAFF. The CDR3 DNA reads TGTGCCAGCAGTGGTTGGGGGCCTGCGGCTTTCTTT.